This T cell receptor (beta chain) is drawn from a study of CD8 T cells in ankylosing spondylitis. Study-level points and caveats: Disease-associated clones were reportedly significantly overrepresented in matched ankylosing spondylitis synovial fluid. A TCR beta motif made of fewer than 10 highly homologous variants seemed typical of ankylosing spondylitis blood. A CD8+ phenotype characterized the disease-linked clones, which were relatively rare in peripheral blood.

This clonotype showed up many times. Its specificity is not known. There are 15 residues in the CDR3. V shed 6 bases and J 0 bases; nucleotides not matched to a gene: 4. Germline V gene data show CDR1 as SGDLS and CDR2 as YYNGEE. Construction of TCR beta libraries was performed using quantitative 5'-RACE with molecular barcodes. TCRdb re-called the 5' RACE reads through MiXCR, storing one row per CDR3 protein. The repertoire holds 500,000 to 650,000 distinct CDR3 sequences, approximately 5% seen once, with around 3.4% in the top ten. This receptor was obtained from a male donor with ankylosing spondylitis. The chain carries TRBV9 and TRBJ2-3, with TRBD2 matching over 10 bases. Material for sequencing was blood, either unsorted or a sorted T cell fraction (not recorded which). The chain's CDR3 is CASTSSGGSTDTQYF. The CDR3 DNA is TGTGCCAGCACCTCTAGCGGGGGAAGCACAGATACGCAGTATTTT. The full variable domain, completed using reference TRBV9 and TRBJ2-3, is DSGVTQTPKHLITATGQRVTLRCSPRSGDLSVYWYQQSLDQGLQFLIQYYNGEERAKGNILERFSAQQFPDLHSELNLSSLELGDSALYFCASTSSGGSTDTQYFGPGTRLTVL.